A single sample is the source of the 18 T cell receptor beta chains below, sequenced in a study of T cell changes during pregnancy in multiple sclerosis. Using immunoSEQ multiplex PCR, the repertoire was profiled, and TCRdb retains in-frame clones only, with some absent. This sample yields under 35,000 clones, of which around 85% are seen a single time; approximately 8% belongs to the top ten. The sequencing used CD8+ T cells from peripheral blood mononuclear cells, collected after pregnancy. Every receptor here comes from a female donor with multiple sclerosis, enrolled in a pregnancy study.

The chain carries TRBV7-9 and TRBJ1-4; 10 bases line up with TRBD1. Germline V gene data show CDR1 as SEHNR and CDR2 as FQNEAQ (reference sequence). V lost 5 bases and J lost 5; bases outside the gene matches: 8. The CDR3 contains 16 residues. The CDR3 loop reads CASSHRTDRGNEKLFF. CDR3 sequence (DNA): TGTGCCAGCAGCCACCGTACGGACAGGGGGAATGAAAAACTGTTTTTT. The full variable domain, in which reference TRBV7-9 and TRBJ1-4 provide the parts outside the CDR3, is DTGVSQNPRHKITKRGQNVTFRCDPISEHNRLYWYRQTLGQGPEFLTYFQNEAQLEKSRLLSDRFSAERPKGSFSTLEIQRTEQGDSAMYLCASSHRTDRGNEKLFFGSGTQLSVL.

The J gene is TRBJ1-1, the V gene TRBV19; no clear D. The germline V gene encodes CDR1 LNHDA and CDR2 SQIVND (reference sequence). The CDR3 is made up of 18 amino acids. With 5 bases removed from V and 3 bases from J, the gap between germline ends came to 25 bases. DNA of the CDR3: TGTGCCAGTAGTCCTAGCCACCCAAGGCTCCCGGGCGACACTGAAGCTTTCTTT. It codes for CASSPSHPRLPGDTEAFF.

The rearrangement links TRBV9 to TRBJ2-1; 11 bases are a match to TRBD2. The germline CDR1 and CDR2 sequences are SGDLS and YYNGEE. The CDR3 spans 17 residues. V trimming: 0 bases; J trimming: 7 bases; junction bases outside the gene matches: 9. The CDR3 DNA sequence: TGTGCCAGCAGCGTAGACCCCAAACTAGCGGGGGCAAATGAGCAGTTCTTC. Translating gives CASSVDPKLAGANEQFF.

J is TRBJ2-1 and V is TRBV5-1; the match to TRBD1 covers 9 bases. This CDR3 has 15 amino acids. Germline CDR1 and CDR2: SGHRS and YFSETQ. V gave up 4 bases and J gave up 5 bases; unmatched junction bases: 7. CDR3 DNA: TGCGCCAGCAGCCCCGGGACAGGGTTTGACAATGAGCAGTTCTTC. It is translated as CASSPGTGFDNEQFF.

This clone was observed a single time. The chain has TRBV19 and TRBJ1-5; tentatively, D is TRBD1 (6 bases). Germline V gene data show CDR1 as LNHDA and CDR2 as SQIVND (reference sequence). This CDR3 comprises 17 residues. The V end lost 1 base, the J end lost 0 bases, and 13 bases lay between the germline ends. The CDR3 reads CASSIVPQGYSNQPQHF. CDR3 nucleotides: TGTGCCAGTAGTATAGTTCCGCAGGGGTATAGCAATCAGCCCCAGCATTTT.

The chain uses TRBV7-9 and TRBJ2-2; possibly TRBD1 for D (6 bases). Germline V gene sequence: CDR1 SEHNR, CDR2 FQNEAQ (reference sequence). CDR3 length equals 14 residues. V was shortened by 8 bases and J by 6 bases, with 16 bases between the two germline ends. The CDR3 DNA sequence: TGTGCCAGCGGGGACATCGGTGATCCCGGGGAGCTGTTTTTT. This gives the protein CASGDIGDPGELFF.

The rearrangement joins TRBV5-6 to TRBJ1-2; weak D call: TRBD1 (6 bases). Trimming removed 3 bases from V and 6 bases from J, with 18 bases in between. This CDR3 region has 15 residues. Looked up from germline, CDR1 is SGHDT and CDR2 is YYEEEE. In DNA, the CDR3 is TGTGCCAGCAGCTGGTTAGTGACAGGTATCCATGGCTACACCTTC. Protein product: CASSWLVTGIHGYTF.

V usage is TRBV6-4 and J usage is TRBJ2-3, with 8 bases lining up with TRBD2. CDR3 length: 15 residues. With V trimmed by 4 bases and J by 4 bases, 7 bases remained unmatched. From germline, CDR1 is MRHNA and CDR2 SNTAGT. CDR3 sequence reads: CASSVQAGESDTQYF. For the CDR3, the DNA is TGTGCCAGCAGTGTCCAAGCGGGGGAGTCAGATACGCAGTATTTT.

The V and J genes are TRBV25-1 and TRBJ1-2, with 7 bases aligning to TRBD1. Germline trimming cut 8 bases from V and 4 bases from J; bases unmatched to any gene: 16. The CDR3 extends over 16 amino acids. Germline assignment: CDR1 MGHDK and CDR2 SYGVNS. The CDR3 is CASSDGLGTVAYGYTF. In nucleotides, the CDR3 is TGTGCCAGCTCCGACGGCCTCGGGACAGTGGCCTATGGCTACACCTTC.

CDR3 DNA: TGTGCCAGCAGCTTGGACGCCGGGACAGGGGGCTTAGCAGATACGCAGTATTTT. Protein sequence: CASSLDAGTGGLADTQYF. The V gene is TRBV5-4, the J gene TRBJ2-3; TRBD1 matches 12 bases. The germline V gene encodes CDR1 SGHNT and CDR2 YYREEE (reference sequence). The CDR3 is 18 residues long. V was clipped by 0 bases and J by 4 bases; unmatched bases: 9. Based on the CDR3 plus reference TRBV5-4 and TRBJ2-3, the full variable domain is ETGVTQSPTHLIKTRGQQVTLRCSSQSGHNTVSWYQQALGQGPQFIFQYYREEENGRGNFPPRFSGLQFPNYSSELNVNALELDDSALYLCASSLDAGTGGLADTQYFGPGTRLTVL.

The chain has TRBV28 and TRBJ2-5, with TRBD2 as a possible D gene (5 bases). The V gene lost 3 bases and the J gene lost 5 bases, with 16 bases spanning the gap. This CDR3 comprises 15 residues. Per germline, CDR1 MDHEN and CDR2 SYDVKM. The CDR3 reads CASSFPGVQGETQYF. CDR3 nucleotides: TGTGCCAGCAGTTTCCCCGGGGTGCAAGGGGAGACCCAGTACTTC.

The chain is built from TRBV6-5 and TRBJ1-6, with D hard to call. The CDR3 covers 13 residues. The germline gives CDR1 MNHEY, CDR2 SVGAGI. Trimming stripped 2 bases from V and 10 bases from J, with 9 bases between. The CDR3 sequence: CASSYREDSPLHF. For the CDR3, the DNA is TGTGCCAGCAGTTACCGGGAGGACTCACCCCTCCACTTT.

This rearrangement joins TRBV11-2 to TRBJ1-6, with a possible D match to TRBD1 (5 bases). The V end lost 8 bases, the J end lost 0 bases, and 14 bases lay between the germline ends. The CDR3 length is 16 residues. Germline assignment: CDR1 SGHAT and CDR2 FQNNGV. The CDR3, as DNA: TGTGCCAGCCACTCACGCGACAGCTCCTATAATTCACCCCTCCACTTT. It codes for CASHSRDSSYNSPLHF.

The chain carries TRBV6-4 and TRBJ1-1; maybe TRBD1 (5 bases). In germline, CDR1 is MRHNA, CDR2 SNTAGT. The CDR3 extends over 14 amino acids. Trimming stripped 2 bases from V and 4 bases from J, with 11 bases between. The CDR3 coding sequence is TGTGCCAGCAGTGACGGGGGGGAAGGCACTGAAGCTTTCTTT. Protein sequence: CASSDGGEGTEAFF.

V usage is TRBV19 and J usage is TRBJ2-5, with TRBD1 matching 8 bases. CDR1 LNHDA and CDR2 SQIVND come from the germline V gene (reference sequence). Trimming took 7 bases from V and 6 from J; bases not matched to a gene: 10. CDR3 size: 14 residues. DNA for the CDR3: TGTGCCAGTATCGGGGCAGGGGGCTTGAAGACCCAGTACTTC. This encodes CASIGAGGLKTQYF.

CDR3 bases: TGTGCCACCAGCAGAGATGGTGGTTCGGTAAACACTGAAGCTTTCTTT. As protein: CATSRDGGSVNTEAFF. The rearrangement joins TRBV15 to TRBJ1-1, with D hard to call. The CDR3 contains 16 residues. CDR1 and CDR2 from the germline V gene are LNHNV and YYDKDF (reference sequence). V was trimmed by 0 bases and J by 2 bases, leaving 13 bases between them.

This clone was found a few times. V gene TRBV7-9 combines with J gene TRBJ1-1; tentatively, D is TRBD1 (6 bases). V lost 2 bases to trimming and J lost 4 bases, with 8 bases between them. The germline V gene encodes CDR1 SEHNR and CDR2 FQNEAQ (reference sequence). This CDR3 is built from 13 residues. CDR3 residues: CASSLKGGTEAFF. Written as DNA, the CDR3 is TGTGCCAGCAGCTTAAAAGGGGGCACTGAAGCTTTCTTT.

The chain employs TRBV9 and TRBJ1-2; TRBD1 agrees at 8 bases. The trim removed 2 bases at V and 8 bases at J, leaving 5 bases unmatched. CDR3 length: 13 amino acids. The germline gives CDR1 SGDLS, CDR2 YYNGEE. In DNA, the CDR3 is TGTGCCAGCAGCGTCGAGGGACAGGCCGGCTACACCTTC. Translating it yields CASSVEGQAGYTF.